This T cell receptor (beta chain) was retrieved from a study of blood T cell repertoires in COVID-19. About the research overall: COVID-19 samples collected from the United States, Italy and Spain covered acute and convalescent phases. From T cells, B-cell-depleted T cells, or PBMCs came the material, which was cDNA or gDNA.

This CDR3 contains 11 residues. V shed 8 bases and J shed 8 bases, with 15 bases lying between them. Germline lookup yields CDR1 GTSNPN and CDR2 SVGIG (reference sequence). As processed by the authors: For nucleated cells, counts were estimated from reference gene primer amplification. TCRdb keeps only in-frame clones here, not all; method: immunoSEQ multiplex PCR. Clone size and V and J calls were adopted from that table, with D and trimming inferred from the DNA. Among 25,000 to 30,000 clones listed, roughly 88% were seen once. This receptor was taken from a woman aged 45-59 years with active COVID-19. The V and J genes are TRBV30 and TRBJ1-2; D gene unclear. Sequencing was performed on peripheral blood. The CDR3 DNA reads as TGTGCCCGACGGACTTTAGAGGGCTACACCTTC. This gives the protein CARRTLEGYTF.